Each of the 30 T cell receptor beta chains below was sequenced from the same sample in a study of glioma-infiltrating T cells. Using RNA template, CDR3s of TCR alpha and beta were amplified with iRepertoire arm-PCR. TCRdb re-derived calls from the multiplex PCR reads in MiXCR, one entry per CDR3 protein. The table shows about 3,900 distinct CDR3 sequences, with roughly a third occurring only once. The specimen was glioma tissue, nonneoplastic brain tissue, or PBMCs (not recorded which). The source is a human donor with low-grade glioma or glioblastoma, undergoing nonglioma brain surgery, or in good health (not recorded which).

This chain links TRBV4-3 with TRBJ1-2, with D tentatively TRBD1 (6 bases). V lost 0 bases and J 8 bases, leaving 19 bases between the germline ends. CDR1 is LGHNA, CDR2 YSLEER, per germline. This CDR3 is 16 amino acids long. CDR3 DNA: TGCGCCAGCAGCCAAGACTCGGGACACTCGTTTGCAGGCTACACCTTC. As protein: CASSQDSGHSFAGYTF.

This clonotype was detected many times. The chain couples TRBV18 to TRBJ1-2; possible D gene TRBD1, 6 bases. This CDR3 has 14 residues. Germline V gene lookup returns CDR1 KGHSH and CDR2 LQKENI. V was pared by 3 bases and J by 4 bases, with 12 bases between. Written as DNA, the CDR3 is TGTGCCAGCTCACCCGACCAGGGGCCCTATGGCTACACCTTC. Encoded protein: CASSPDQGPYGYTF.

This clonotype counts as medium-sized. The rearrangement uses TRBV20-1 and TRBJ1-2; perhaps TRBD1 as D (5 bases). CDR3 length: 14 residues. CDR1 is DFQATT and CDR2 is SNEGSKA in the germline V gene (reference sequence). Between the trimmed V and J ends, which lost 7 bases and 8 bases, there was a span of 23 bases. CDR3 residues: CSVERQGGTKGYTF. The CDR3 DNA follows: TGCAGTGTAGAGAGGCAGGGAGGGACGAAGGGCTACACCTTC.

The rearrangement uses TRBV5-1 and TRBJ1-1; the D is unclear. V was trimmed by 0 bases and J by 7 bases, leaving 10 bases between them. In germline, CDR1 is SGHRS, CDR2 YFSETQ. The CDR3 has 13 amino acids. This CDR3 reads CASSLGILGEAFF. DNA of the CDR3: TGCGCCAGCAGCTTGGGGATCTTAGGTGAAGCTTTCTTT.

Concerning this clonotype: A read error may explain this, as a much larger clone is one base away. The chain combines TRBV25-1 with TRBJ1-5, with D unresolved. Germline-derived CDR1 and CDR2 are MGHDK and SYGVNS. The CDR3 is made up of 14 amino acids. CDR3: CASSVRTVNQPQRF. CDR3 nucleotides: TGTGCCAGCAGTGTCCGGACGGTTAATCAGCCCCAGCGTTTT.

On this clonotype itself: The missing conserved phenylalanine or tryptophan at the end of this CDR3 makes a read error likely. The chain links TRBV6-5 to TRBJ2-1; TRBD1 matches 8 bases. The CDR3 has 14 residues. The germline V gene has CDR1 MNHEY and CDR2 SVGAGI. V shed 10 bases and J 4 bases; nucleotides not matched to a gene: 9. CDR3 in DNA: TGTGCCAACGGACAGGGTCAGTCATACAATGAGCAGTTCTAC. It translates to CANGQGQSYNEQFY.

By frequency in the sample, this clonotype is medium-sized (0.01 to 0.1%). Here the CDR3 reads CASSFYSPGSDYQETQYF. CDR3 DNA sequence: TGTGCCAGCAGCTTTTATTCCCCGGGCAGCGATTACCAAGAGACCCAGTACTTC. V usage is TRBV7-8 and J usage is TRBJ2-5; D gene uncertain. The germline CDR1 and CDR2 sequences are SGHVS and FQNEAQ. V lost 3 bases to trimming and J lost 0 bases, with 20 bases between them. The CDR3 loop spans 18 amino acids.

This clonotype is medium-sized in the sample. This chain links TRBV7-2 with TRBJ1-2; D gene ambiguous. This CDR3 is built from 12 residues. V was cut by 2 bases and J by 2 bases, with 3 bases left in between. CDR1 is SGHTA, CDR2 FQGNSA, per germline. CDR3 residues: CASSLSNYGYTF. In DNA form, the CDR3 reads TGTGCCAGCAGCTTAAGCAACTATGGCTACACCTTC. Filled out from reference TRBV7-2 and TRBJ1-2, the complete variable domain reads GAGVSQSPSNKVTEKGKDVELRCDPISGHTALYWYRQSLGQGLEFLIYFQGNSAPDKSGLPSDRFSAERTGGSVSTLTIQRTQQEDSAVYLCASSLSNYGYTFGSGTRLTVV.

The V and J genes are TRBV3-1 and TRBJ2-3; 8 nucleotides match TRBD2. CDR3 length: 12 residues. CDR1 and CDR2 from the germline V gene are LGHDT and YNNKEL (reference sequence). DNA for the CDR3: TGTGCTAGCGGGGCTAGCACAGATACGCAGTATTTT. Translating it yields CASGASTDTQYF.

The V call is TRBV11-2, the J call TRBJ2-7, with D perhaps TRBD1 or TRBD2 (5 bases each). V shed 5 bases and J shed 5 bases, with 13 bases lying between them. Germline CDR1 SGHAT, CDR2 FQNNGV. The CDR3 totals 13 residues. Here the CDR3 reads CASSQGVQNEQYF. DNA of the CDR3: TGTGCCAGCAGCCAGGGAGTTCAGAACGAGCAGTACTTC.

As regards this clonotype: Relative to the germline gene, one junction end is altered; a read error may explain this. The V gene is TRBV12-3 or TRBV12-4, the J gene TRBJ1-6; 7 bases agree with TRBD1. The CDR3 is made up of 17 amino acids. The CDR3 coding sequence is TGTGCCAGCCAGGACAGGAAAGGGACTGGCTATGATTCACCCCTCCACTTT. Its protein is CASQDRKGTGYDSPLHF.

A note on this clonotype: A read error is possible here, since a much larger clone lies one base away. The rearrangement joins TRBV7-3 to TRBJ2-3, with D perhaps matching TRBD1 or TRBD2 (5 bases each). Looked up from germline, CDR1 is SGHTA and CDR2 is FQGTGA. The CDR3 runs to 17 residues. The CDR3 sequence is CASSSVSGGVPTDTHYF. CDR3 sequence (DNA): TGTGCCAGCAGCTCCGTTAGTGGGGGAGTTCCCACAGATACGCACTATTTT. The full variable domain, rest sourced from reference TRBV7-3 and TRBJ2-3, is GAGVSQTPSNKVTEKGKYVELRCDPISGHTALYWYRQSLGQGPEFLIYFQGTGAADDSGLPNDRFFAVRPEGSVSTLKIQRTERGDSAVYLCASSSVSGGVPTDTHYFGPGTRLTVL.

In its sample, this clonotype ranks as medium-sized. The chain uses TRBV27 and TRBJ2-2, with no clear D. Trimming removed 2 bases from V and 2 bases from J, with 15 bases in between. CDR1 and CDR2 (germline): MNHEY, SMNVEV (reference sequence). The CDR3 has 17 residues. The CDR3 DNA follows: TGTGCCAGCAGTTTAAAGCCGGGCGGTCCCAACACCGGGGAGCTGTTTTTT. Translated, it gives CASSLKPGGPNTGELFF.

The sample holds a few counts of this clonotype. The chain is built from TRBV12-3 or TRBV12-4 and TRBJ1-2; a weak D match, TRBD1 (5 bases). Trimming removed 2 bases from V and 6 bases from J, with 10 bases in between. The CDR3 is 13 amino acids. DNA for the CDR3: TGTGCCAGCAGTTTATGGCAGGGCCATGGCTACACCTTC. This translates into CASSLWQGHGYTF.

This clonotype rates as medium-sized. The chain is built from TRBV7-9 and TRBJ1-2, with D unresolved. Trimming took off 1 base at V and 8 bases at J, with 14 bases between the two ends. This CDR3 comprises 14 residues. CDR1 is SEHNR, CDR2 FQNEAQ, per germline (reference sequence). CDR3 DNA: TGTGCCAGCAGCTTAGAAGCAGGCGGAGGCGGCTACACCTTC. This translates into CASSLEAGGGGYTF.

On this clonotype: The junction departs from the called germline gene at one end, perhaps through a read error. The gene calls are TRBV14 and TRBJ2-1; TRBD2 is a possible D gene (5 bases). This CDR3 is built from 17 residues. Germline loops: CDR1 SGHDN, CDR2 FVKESK. In nucleotides, the CDR3 is TGTGCCAGCAGTCAAGGACCCCTCGGGGAAGGGTACAATGAGCAGTTCTTC. It specifies CASSQGPLGEGYNEQFF.

Ten or more counts support this clonotype. The V call is TRBV25-1, the J call TRBJ1-4; D may be TRBD1 (5 bases). CDR1 is MGHDK and CDR2 is SYGVNS in the germline V gene. The CDR3 extends over 15 amino acids. Trimming removed 0 bases at V and 7 bases at J, with 12 bases between. The CDR3 sequence is CASSEYRAIGEKLFF. CDR3 coding DNA: TGTGCCAGCAGTGAATACAGGGCCATAGGTGAAAAACTGTTTTTT.

On this clonotype: Just one base apart from a much larger clone, this may be a read error. The chain uses TRBV6-2 or TRBV6-3 and TRBJ1-2, with D unclear. The CDR3 spans 16 residues. V lost 10 bases, J lost 4 bases, and 25 bases lay in between. Germline-derived CDR1 and CDR2 are MNHEY and SVGEGT. CDR3 protein: CAISGCREGGSYGYTF. CDR3 coding DNA: TGTGCCATCAGCGGCTGCCGTGAGGGCGGTAGCTATGGCTACACCTTC.

The sample holds a few counts of this clonotype. The rearrangement links TRBV9 to TRBJ1-1; TRBD1 matches at 9 bases. There are 16 residues in the CDR3. J gave up 1 base and V 4 bases, and 8 bases lay outside the gene matches. Germline loops: CDR1 SGDLS, CDR2 YYNGEE. The CDR3: CASSWGQGAANTEAFF. The CDR3 coding sequence is TGTGCCAGCAGCTGGGGACAGGGTGCCGCGAACACTGAAGCTTTCTTT.

Concerning this clonotype: This may arise from a read error, as a much more abundant clone is one base away. V usage is TRBV19 and J usage is TRBJ2-2; perhaps TRBD2 as D (5 bases). V was trimmed by 6 bases and J by 8 bases, leaving 16 bases between them. The CDR3 consists of 14 residues. Per the germline V gene, CDR1 is LNHDA and CDR2 is SQIVND (reference sequence). Written as DNA, the CDR3 is TGTGCCAGTAGCCCGGGAAACTCACGAGGGGAGCTGTTTTTT. It yields the protein CASSPGNSRGELFF.

The sample holds a few counts of this clonotype. The chain employs TRBV19 and TRBJ1-6; D not certain. The CDR3 runs to 14 residues. Between the trimmed V and J ends, which lost 7 bases and 6 bases, there was a span of 13 bases. Germline CDR1 is LNHDA and CDR2 is SQIVND (reference sequence). In nucleotides, the CDR3 is TGTGCCAGTAAAGATCCAGAACTTAATTCACCCCTCCACTTT. This gives the protein CASKDPELNSPLHF.

This clonotype was seen repeatedly, ten times or more. V is TRBV4-1 and J is TRBJ1-2, with TRBD1 matching over 10 bases. Germline values: CDR1 MGHRA, CDR2 YSYEKL. The junction had 3 bases not matched to a gene; V was cut back by 1 base and J by 4 bases. The CDR3 runs 15 residues. CDR3 sequence reads: CASSQADRGTYGYTF. Here the CDR3 DNA reads TGCGCCAGCAGCCAAGCGGACAGGGGGACCTATGGCTACACCTTC.

In this sample, this clonotype turned up many times. The CDR3 region is CASSQDNGRVPNEKLFF. CDR3 DNA: TGCGCCAGCAGCCAAGATAACGGTAGAGTTCCTAATGAAAAACTGTTTTTT. The V and J genes are TRBV4-1 and TRBJ1-4; D is unclear. Deletions cut 0 bases from V and 3 bases from J, with 14 bases between. The CDR3 spans 17 residues. Looked up from germline, CDR1 is MGHRA and CDR2 is YSYEKL.

A note on this clonotype: Since a much larger clone is just one base distant, this may be a read error. V and J are TRBV18 and TRBJ2-1, with 9 positions matching TRBD1. The germline V gene has CDR1 KGHSH and CDR2 LQKENI. The length of the CDR3 is 15 residues. The CDR3 reads CASSPRQGDYNEKFF. The CDR3 region has the DNA TGTGCCAGCTCACCAAGACAGGGGGATTACAATGAGAAGTTCTTC.

This clonotype was counted a few times. An end of the junction does not agree with germline; a read error may underlie this. V and J are TRBV3-1 and TRBJ1-2; D remains ambiguous. The CDR3 consists of 14 residues. From germline, CDR1 is LGHDT and CDR2 YNNKEL (reference sequence). CDR3 protein: CASSQHGFDYGHTF. Here the CDR3 DNA reads TGTGCCAGCAGCCAACACGGGTTTGACTATGGCCACACCTTC. The variable domain in full, completed from reference TRBV3-1 and TRBJ1-2, reads DTAVSQTPKYLVTQMGNDKSIKCEQNLGHDTMYWYKQDSKKFLKIMFSYNNKELIINETVPNRFSPKSPDKAHLNLHINSLELGDSAVYFCASSQHGFDYGHTFGSGTRLTVV.

By proportion, this clonotype is large. The V and J genes are TRBV6-2 or TRBV6-3 and TRBJ1-1; D is perhaps TRBD1 (5 bases). CDR3 length: 16 amino acids. CDR1 is MNHEY, CDR2 SVGEGT, per germline. Trimming shortened V by 0 bases and J by 1 base, and 12 bases separated the two germline ends. CDR3 sequence (DNA): TGTGCCAGCAGTTACTCAACAGGACGCCGGAACACTGAAGCTTTCTTT. Its translation is CASSYSTGRRNTEAFF.

Notes on this clonotype: One end of the junction fails to match germline, which may point to a read error. CDR3 loop: CASSGSGVTQYF. In DNA form, the CDR3 reads TGTGCCAGCAGCGGGTCTGGGGTGACCCAGTACTTT. V gene TRBV7-2 combines with J gene TRBJ2-5; D not resolved. The length of the CDR3 is 12 residues. Per the germline V gene, CDR1 is SGHTA and CDR2 is FQGNSA.

This clonotype was counted many times. The chain couples TRBV5-1 to TRBJ1-1; no firm D call. CDR3 length equals 14 residues. The V end lost 5 bases, the J end lost 3 bases, and 14 bases lay between the germline ends. Germline assignment: CDR1 SGHRS and CDR2 YFSETQ. The CDR3 bases are TGCGCCAGCAGTGGCGGCCTGGCGGACACTGAAGCTTTCTTT. It encodes CASSGGLADTEAFF.

This sequence joins TRBV12-3 or TRBV12-4 and TRBJ1-2; D ambiguous. This CDR3 region has 12 residues. V lost 5 bases to trimming and J lost 4 bases, with 8 bases between them. The CDR3 loop is CASSRSAYGYTF. CDR3 nucleotide sequence: TGTGCCAGCAGTAGGTCAGCCTATGGCTACACCTTC.

J is TRBJ1-3 and V is TRBV20-1; 9 bases match TRBD1. The germline V gene encodes CDR1 DFQATT and CDR2 SNEGSKA (reference sequence). V dropped 1 base and J dropped 2; count of bases not matched to a gene: 6. The CDR3 is made up of 16 amino acids. The chain's CDR3 is CSARGGGTGPGNTIYF. In nucleotides, the CDR3 is TGCAGTGCTAGAGGGGGCGGGACAGGGCCTGGAAACACCATATATTTT.